This entry lists 21 T cell receptor beta chains sequenced from one sample in a study of T cells in Graves' hyperthyroidism and ophthalmopathy. Amplification of TCR beta CDR3 regions used RNA as the template. A first-round RT-PCR of the TCR CDR3 used the HTBI primer set. MiXCR, run by TCRdb on the multiplex PCR reads, gives a single entry per CDR3 protein. The top ten hold roughly 10% of the sample, which has approximately 740,000 distinct CDR3 sequences, around 13% seen once. Sequenced material: blood. Receptor source: a young woman with Graves' hyperthyroidism.

This chain joins TRBV4-3 and TRBJ2-7, with unresolved D. Germline V gene lookup returns CDR1 LGHNA and CDR2 YSLEER. The V and J ends lost 3 bases and 2 bases respectively, with 8 bases between them. This CDR3 has 13 residues. The CDR3 loop is CASSHVGTYEQYF. CDR3 nucleotides: TGCGCCAGCAGCCACGTGGGGACCTACGAGCAGTACTTC.

A remark on this clonotype: A read error may account for a junction end that differs from germline. V usage is TRBV10-3 and J usage is TRBJ2-5, with TRBD1 identical over 8 bases. Germline-derived CDR1 and CDR2 are ENHRY and SYGVKD. This CDR3 contains 17 residues. The DNA for the CDR3 is TGTGCCATCAGTGAGCCGTTGGGGACAGGAAAACAAGGGACCCAGTACTTC. Its translation: CAISEPLGTGKQGTQYF.

This clonotype was detected ten times or more. V gene TRBV28 combines with J gene TRBJ2-7; 10 nucleotides match TRBD2. The CDR3 runs to 15 residues. J was trimmed by 7 bases and V by 4 bases; bases with no gene match: 10. Germline values: CDR1 MDHEN, CDR2 SYDVKM. CDR3 in amino acids: CASSSGLAERAEQYF. The CDR3 DNA sequence: TGTGCCAGCAGTTCCGGACTAGCGGAGAGGGCAGAGCAGTACTTC.

J is TRBJ1-2 and V is TRBV10-3; D unclear. Germline CDR1 is ENHRY and CDR2 is SYGVKD. Trimming took off 2 bases at V and 8 bases at J, with 6 bases between the two ends. This CDR3 is 11 amino acids long. The CDR3 nucleotides are TGTGCCATCAGTGAGGGACGGGGCTACACCTTC. It yields the protein CAISEGRGYTF.

In its sample, this clonotype was seen a few times. The chain combines TRBV19 with TRBJ2-3; 7 bases align to TRBD1. The germline V gene has CDR1 LNHDA and CDR2 SQIVND (reference sequence). The CDR3 has 13 residues. Trimming at V came to 3 bases and at J to 5 bases, leaving 2 bases not matched to a gene. This CDR3 is CASSIRGRDTQYF. CDR3 nucleotides: TGTGCCAGTAGTATCAGGGGGAGAGATACGCAGTATTTT.

This clonotype was observed many times. This chain connects TRBV4-1 to TRBJ2-7; no clear D. Trimming removed 2 bases from V and 6 bases from J, with 11 bases in between. The CDR3 extends over 13 amino acids. In germline, CDR1 is MGHRA, CDR2 YSYEKL. CDR3 DNA: TGCGCCAGCAGCCAACACGGATCCGGCGAGCAGTACTTC. Translated: CASSQHGSGEQYF.

This clonotype was counted many times. The J gene is TRBJ2-3, the V gene TRBV11-2; D is possibly TRBD2 (5 bases). Trimming removed 4 bases from V and 5 bases from J, with 13 bases in between. This CDR3 region has 14 residues. Germline CDR1 and CDR2: SGHAT and FQNNGV. CDR3 nucleotide sequence: TGTGCCAGCAGCTCCAGACCGGGGAAAGATACGCAGTATTTT. Encoded protein: CASSSRPGKDTQYF.

This clonotype was observed a handful of times. The V gene is TRBV13, the J gene TRBJ2-1, with TRBD2 as a possible D gene (6 bases). Germline CDR1 reads PRHDT; CDR2 reads FYEKMQ (reference sequence). Trimming took 6 bases from V and 5 from J, leaving 17 bases between them. This CDR3 spans 15 amino acids. Here the CDR3 reads CASSDTKRVNNEQFF. CDR3 nucleotides: TGTGCCAGCAGTGATACGAAGCGGGTCAACAATGAGCAGTTCTTC.

This clonotype has ten or more counts. The CDR3 here is CASSLDRDFSNQPQHF. The CDR3 DNA sequence: TGTGCCAGCAGTCTAGACCGGGACTTCAGCAATCAGCCCCAGCATTTT. The chain has TRBV12-3 or TRBV12-4 and TRBJ1-5; possible D gene TRBD1, 5 bases. The CDR3 spans 16 residues. Trimming cost V 5 bases and J 1 base, with 15 bases left between them.

V gene TRBV12-5 combines with J gene TRBJ2-5; D might be TRBD1 or TRBD2, each matching 6 bases. Germline CDR1 LGHNT, CDR2 FRNRAP. The V and J ends lost 6 bases and 1 base respectively, with 15 bases between them. The CDR3 extends over 15 amino acids. CDR3 region: CASGPSGASQETQYF. In DNA, the CDR3 is TGTGCTAGTGGCCCCTCGGGGGCGTCCCAAGAGACCCAGTACTTC.

This clonotype came up a few times. The CDR3 loop is CASSPSRVFYNEQFF. In DNA, the CDR3 is TGTGCCAGCTCACCATCCCGCGTGTTCTACAATGAGCAGTTCTTC. The J gene is TRBJ2-1, the V gene TRBV18; D gene ambiguous. Germline V gene data show CDR1 as KGHSH and CDR2 as LQKENI. V gave up 2 bases and J gave up 3 bases, with 11 bases separating them. This CDR3 spans 15 amino acids.

This clonotype was counted only a few times. The chain joins TRBV7-9 to TRBJ2-3, with a tentative D call TRBD2 (6 bases). V lost 2 bases, J lost 3 bases, and 24 bases lay in between. The CDR3 loop spans 19 amino acids. Germline loops: CDR1 SEHNR, CDR2 FQNEAQ (reference sequence). CDR3 bases: TGTGCCAGCAGCTTACTCCGCATCATCCGGGAGCTCGGGACAGATACGCAGTATTTT. Amino acids: CASSLLRIIRELGTDTQYF.

This clonotype was recorded a few times. V and J are TRBV7-9 and TRBJ2-7, with D possibly being TRBD1 (5 bases). The CDR3 is made up of 14 amino acids. V lost 5 bases and J lost 3, with 14 bases in between. Germline values: CDR1 SEHNR, CDR2 FQNEAQ (reference sequence). The CDR3 sequence: CASSIPQENYEQYF. DNA for the CDR3: TGTGCCAGCAGCATACCACAGGAGAACTACGAGCAGTACTTC.

V usage is TRBV4-1 and J usage is TRBJ2-3; the D is unclear. This CDR3 region has 13 residues. Per the germline V gene, CDR1 is MGHRA and CDR2 is YSYEKL. The germline V and J ends were trimmed by 0 bases and 8 bases, with 9 bases remaining between them. DNA of the CDR3: TGCGCCAGCAGCCAAGATATGGCCGGTACGCAGTATTTT. This translates into CASSQDMAGTQYF.

At least ten counts were recorded for this clonotype. The V call is TRBV20-1, the J call TRBJ2-5; TRBD1 is a possible D gene (6 bases). The germline V and J ends were trimmed by 3 bases and 5 bases, with 13 bases remaining between them. The CDR3 is 13 residues long. Germline V gene data show CDR1 as DFQATT and CDR2 as SNEGSKA (reference sequence). The CDR3 region has the DNA TGCAGTGCTAGTACAGGGTTCGGGGAGACCCAGTACTTC. This sequence encodes CSASTGFGETQYF.

The chain couples TRBV2 to TRBJ2-2, with a possible D match to TRBD2 (6 bases). This CDR3 spans 16 amino acids. Germline values: CDR1 SNHLY, CDR2 FYNNEI. The V end lost 10 bases, the J end lost 7 bases, and 25 bases lay between the germline ends. The CDR3 protein is CAITNTGRGIIGELFF. CDR3 nucleotide sequence: TGTGCCATCACCAACACGGGACGGGGGATCATCGGGGAGCTGTTTTTT.

This clonotype was counted between two and nine times. The chain links TRBV30 to TRBJ1-4; D perhaps matches TRBD1 (5 bases). The CDR3 consists of 14 residues. CDR1 GTSNPN and CDR2 SVGIG come from the germline V gene (reference sequence). Trimming shortened V by 6 bases and J by 1 base, and 12 bases separated the two germline ends. The CDR3 region is CACPFRGTNEKLFF. The CDR3 DNA reads TGTGCCTGTCCTTTTAGGGGAACTAATGAAAAACTGTTTTTT.

This clonotype was picked up many times. This chain links TRBV2 with TRBJ1-1; D unresolved. CDR1 is SNHLY and CDR2 is FYNNEI in the germline V gene. V lost 6 bases and J 8 bases, leaving 7 bases between the germline ends. The CDR3 consists of 10 residues. In nucleotides, the CDR3 is TGTGCCAGCAGCAGAGGCGAAGCTTTCTTT. Translating gives CASSRGEAFF. The entire variable domain, with the rest obtained from reference TRBV2 and TRBJ1-1, is as follows: EPEVTQTPSHQVTQMGQEVILRCVPISNHLYFYWYRQILGQKVEFLVSFYNNEISEKSEIFDDQFSVERPDGSNFTLKIRSTKLEDSAMYFCASSRGEAFFGQGTRLTVV.

This clonotype appeared many times. CDR3 sequence (DNA): TGTGCCAGCTCACCGTCGGTCTTCGAGCAGTACTTC. It translates to CASSPSVFEQYF. The rearrangement links TRBV18 to TRBJ2-7, with D uncertain. The CDR3 contains 12 residues. The V gene lost 3 bases and the J gene lost 6 bases, with 9 bases spanning the gap. The germline gives CDR1 KGHSH, CDR2 LQKENI.

This clonotype was found many times. V gene TRBV2 combines with J gene TRBJ1-5, with 8 nucleotides matching TRBD1. Germline CDR1 SNHLY, CDR2 FYNNEI. V trimming: 6 bases; J trimming: 7 bases; junction bases outside the gene matches: 11. The CDR3 has 15 residues. The CDR3 loop is CASRGADRVQQPQHF. CDR3 nucleotides: TGTGCCAGCAGGGGAGCGGACAGGGTACAACAGCCCCAGCATTTT.

The chain employs TRBV7-9 and TRBJ1-5; maybe TRBD1 (6 bases). The CDR3 covers 13 residues. V dropped 5 bases and J dropped 5 bases, with 10 bases sitting between them. Germline CDR1 SEHNR, CDR2 FQNEAQ (reference sequence). CDR3 nucleotides: TGTGCCAGCAGCCGGAGGGGGGATCAGCCCCAGCATTTT. Its protein is CASSRRGDQPQHF. Complete variable domain (other parts from reference TRBV7-9 and TRBJ1-5): DTGVSQNPRHKITKRGQNVTFRCDPISEHNRLYWYRQTLGQGPEFLTYFQNEAQLEKSRLLSDRFSAERPKGSFSTLEIQRTEQGDSAMYLCASSRRGDQPQHFGDGTRLSIL.